This T cell receptor beta chain appears in the sequencing data of a study of shared clonotypes between healthy human individuals. Study observations and caveats: Naive subsets tended to show greater estimated richness than memory subsets.

The data were produced by immunoSEQ multiplex PCR, yet TCRdb's version contains in-frame clones alone and is incomplete. Among over 2 million clones, roughly 94% were seen once, and the ten largest hold 0.13%. Comments on this clone: Its antigen remains unidentified.

The donors were all Caucasian adults (living in Nashville, Tennessee). The V end lost 6 bases, the J end lost 4 bases, and 9 bases lay between the germline ends. This CDR3 spans 13 amino acids. Germline CDR1 and CDR2: ENHRY and SYGVKD. This rearrangement joins TRBV10-3 to TRBJ2-2, with unresolved D. The TCR was taken from a man younger than 35 in good health. Material: naive CD4+ T cells sorted from blood. As to subset: CD45RA+ positively selected. The CDR3 reads CAIRGHGTGELFF. The CDR3 nucleotides read TGTGCCATCAGGGGCCATGGCACCGGGGAGCTGTTTTTT.